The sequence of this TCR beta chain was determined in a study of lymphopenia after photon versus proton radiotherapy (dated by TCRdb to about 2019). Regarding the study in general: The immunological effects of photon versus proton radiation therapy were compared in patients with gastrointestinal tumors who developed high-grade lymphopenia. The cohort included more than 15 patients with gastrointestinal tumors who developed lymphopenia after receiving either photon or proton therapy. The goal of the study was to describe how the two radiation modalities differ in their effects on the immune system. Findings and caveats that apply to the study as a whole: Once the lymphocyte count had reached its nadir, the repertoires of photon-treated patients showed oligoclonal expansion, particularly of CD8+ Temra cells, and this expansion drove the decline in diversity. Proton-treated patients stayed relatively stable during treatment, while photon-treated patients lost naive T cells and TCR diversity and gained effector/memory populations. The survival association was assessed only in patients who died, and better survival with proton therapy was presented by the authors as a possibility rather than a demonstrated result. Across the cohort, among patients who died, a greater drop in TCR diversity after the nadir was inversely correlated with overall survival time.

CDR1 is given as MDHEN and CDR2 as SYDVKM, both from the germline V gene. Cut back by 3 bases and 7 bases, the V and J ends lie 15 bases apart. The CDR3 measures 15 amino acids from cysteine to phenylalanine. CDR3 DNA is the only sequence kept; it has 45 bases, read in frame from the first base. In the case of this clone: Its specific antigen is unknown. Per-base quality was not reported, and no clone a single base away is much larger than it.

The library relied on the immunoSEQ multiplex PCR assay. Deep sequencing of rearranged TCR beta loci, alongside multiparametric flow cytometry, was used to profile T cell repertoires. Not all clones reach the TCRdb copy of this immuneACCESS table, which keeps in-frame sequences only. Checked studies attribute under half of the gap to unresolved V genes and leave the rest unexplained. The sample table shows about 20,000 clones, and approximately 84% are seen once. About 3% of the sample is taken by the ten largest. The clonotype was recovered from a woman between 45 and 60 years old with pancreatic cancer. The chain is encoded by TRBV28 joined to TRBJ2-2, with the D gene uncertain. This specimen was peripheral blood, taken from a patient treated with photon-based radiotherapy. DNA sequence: TGTGCCAGCAGTTTCGGCCCCCCATGGATCGGGGAGCTGTTTTTT. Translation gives CASSFGPPWIGELFF.